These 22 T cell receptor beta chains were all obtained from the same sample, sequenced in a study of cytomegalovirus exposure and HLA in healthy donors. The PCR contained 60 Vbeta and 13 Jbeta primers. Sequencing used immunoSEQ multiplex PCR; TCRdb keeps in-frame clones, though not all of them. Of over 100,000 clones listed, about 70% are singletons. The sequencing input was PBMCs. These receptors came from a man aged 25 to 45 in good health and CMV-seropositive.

The CDR3, as DNA: TGTGCCAGCGATGGGACAGCCACGAACACCGGGGAGCTGTTTTTT. Protein sequence: CASDGTATNTGELFF. The rearrangement links TRBV19 to TRBJ2-2; 7 nucleotides match TRBD1. Germline CDR1 LNHDA, CDR2 SQIVND (reference sequence). The length of the CDR3 is 15 residues. With V trimmed by 9 bases and J by 0 bases, 7 bases remained unmatched.

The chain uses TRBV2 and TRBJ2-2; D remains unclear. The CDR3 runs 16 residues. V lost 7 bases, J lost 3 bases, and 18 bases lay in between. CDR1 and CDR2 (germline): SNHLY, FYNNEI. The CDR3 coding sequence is TGTGCCAGCAATCTAAGGCTCAAACGGGACACCGGGGAGCTGTTTTTT. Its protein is CASNLRLKRDTGELFF.

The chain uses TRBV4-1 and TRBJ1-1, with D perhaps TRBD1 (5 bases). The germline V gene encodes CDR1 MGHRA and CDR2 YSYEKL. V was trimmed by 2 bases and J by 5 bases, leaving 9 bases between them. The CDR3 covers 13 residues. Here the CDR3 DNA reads TGCGCCAGCAGCCAAACCAGGGAAACTGAAGCTTTCTTT. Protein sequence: CASSQTRETEAFF.

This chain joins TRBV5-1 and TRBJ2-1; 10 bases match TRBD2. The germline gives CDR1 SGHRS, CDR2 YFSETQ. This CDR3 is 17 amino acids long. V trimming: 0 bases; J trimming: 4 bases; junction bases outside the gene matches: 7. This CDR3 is CASSLAASGSGYNEQFF. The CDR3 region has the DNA TGCGCCAGCAGCTTGGCCGCTAGCGGGAGTGGGTACAATGAGCAGTTCTTC.

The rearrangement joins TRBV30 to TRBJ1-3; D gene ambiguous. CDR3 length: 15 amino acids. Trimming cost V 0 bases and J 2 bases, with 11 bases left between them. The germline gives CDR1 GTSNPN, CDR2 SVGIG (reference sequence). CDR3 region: CAWSVTAGTGNTIYF. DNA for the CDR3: TGTGCCTGGAGTGTCACGGCCGGGACTGGAAACACCATATATTTT.

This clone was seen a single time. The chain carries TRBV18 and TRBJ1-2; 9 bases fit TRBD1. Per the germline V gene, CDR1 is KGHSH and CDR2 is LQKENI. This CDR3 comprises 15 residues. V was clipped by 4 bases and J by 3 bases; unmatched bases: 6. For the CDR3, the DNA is TGTGCCAGCTCACTACAGGGGGCTAACTACTATGGCTACACCTTC. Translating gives CASSLQGANYYGYTF.

The CDR3 DNA sequence: TGTGCCAGCTCACCACTCGGGGATTCCCCCTCTGGGGCCAACGTCCTGACTTTC. Translation gives CASSPLGDSPSGANVLTF. The chain couples TRBV18 to TRBJ2-6; TRBD2 might be the D (5 bases). Germline V gives CDR1 KGHSH, CDR2 LQKENI. Trimming stripped 1 base from V and 0 bases from J, with 13 bases between. The CDR3 length is 18 residues.

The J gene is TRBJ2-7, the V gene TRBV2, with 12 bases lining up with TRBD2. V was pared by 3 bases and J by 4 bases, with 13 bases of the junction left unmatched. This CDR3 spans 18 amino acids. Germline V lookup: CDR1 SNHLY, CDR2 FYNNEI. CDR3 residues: CASSDALGTSGPLYEQYF. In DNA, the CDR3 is TGTGCCAGCAGTGATGCCCTTGGGACTAGCGGGCCGCTATACGAGCAGTACTTC.

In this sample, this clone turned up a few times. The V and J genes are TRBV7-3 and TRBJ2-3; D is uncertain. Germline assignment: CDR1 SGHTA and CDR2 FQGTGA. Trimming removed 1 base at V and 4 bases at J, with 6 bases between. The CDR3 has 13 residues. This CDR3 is CASSLSSADTQYF. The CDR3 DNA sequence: TGTGCCAGCAGCTTAAGTTCGGCAGATACGCAGTATTTT.

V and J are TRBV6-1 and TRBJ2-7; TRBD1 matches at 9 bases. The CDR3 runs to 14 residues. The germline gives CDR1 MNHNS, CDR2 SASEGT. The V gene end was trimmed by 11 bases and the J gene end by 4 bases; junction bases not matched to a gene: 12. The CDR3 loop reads CAGSGRTGAYEQYF. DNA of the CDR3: TGTGCCGGTTCCGGAAGGACAGGGGCGTACGAGCAGTACTTC.

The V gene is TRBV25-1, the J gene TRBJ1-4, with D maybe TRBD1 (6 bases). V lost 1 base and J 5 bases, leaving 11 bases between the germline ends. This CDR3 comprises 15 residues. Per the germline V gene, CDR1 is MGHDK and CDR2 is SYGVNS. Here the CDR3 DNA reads TGTGCCAGCAGTGAATTAGGACAGAAGAATGAAAAACTGTTTTTT. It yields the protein CASSELGQKNEKLFF. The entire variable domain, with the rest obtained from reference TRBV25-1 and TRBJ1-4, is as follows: EADIYQTPRYLVIGTGKKITLECSQTMGHDKMYWYQQDPGMELHLIHYSYGVNSTEKGDLSSESTVSRIRTEHFPLTLESARPSHTSQYLCASSELGQKNEKLFFGSGTQLSVL.

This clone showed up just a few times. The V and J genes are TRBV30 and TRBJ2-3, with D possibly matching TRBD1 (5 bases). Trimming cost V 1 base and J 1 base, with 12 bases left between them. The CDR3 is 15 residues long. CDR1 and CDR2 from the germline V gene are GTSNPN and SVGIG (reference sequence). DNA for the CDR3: TGTGCCTGGAGTGCCCGGTCCAGGGGCACAGATACGCAGTATTTT. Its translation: CAWSARSRGTDTQYF.

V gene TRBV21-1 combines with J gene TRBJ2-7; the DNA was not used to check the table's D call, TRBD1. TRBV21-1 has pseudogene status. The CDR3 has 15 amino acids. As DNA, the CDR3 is TGTGCCAGTCCTAGATCTCAGGGGCTTCCCTACGAGCAGTACTTC. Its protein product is CASPRSQGLPYEQYF.

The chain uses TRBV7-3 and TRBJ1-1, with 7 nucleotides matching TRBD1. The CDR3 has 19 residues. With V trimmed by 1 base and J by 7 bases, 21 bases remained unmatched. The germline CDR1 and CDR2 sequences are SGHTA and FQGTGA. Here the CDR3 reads CASSLKRHQRQGGTIEAFF. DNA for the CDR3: TGTGCCAGCAGCTTAAAGCGCCACCAGAGACAGGGAGGAACAATTGAAGCTTTCTTT.

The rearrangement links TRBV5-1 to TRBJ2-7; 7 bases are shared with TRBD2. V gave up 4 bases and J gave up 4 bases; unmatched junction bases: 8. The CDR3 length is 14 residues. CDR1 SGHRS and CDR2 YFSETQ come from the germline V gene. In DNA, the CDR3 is TGCGCCAGCAGCCCCGAGGGGAGGGATTACGAGCAGTACGTC. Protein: CASSPEGRDYEQYV.

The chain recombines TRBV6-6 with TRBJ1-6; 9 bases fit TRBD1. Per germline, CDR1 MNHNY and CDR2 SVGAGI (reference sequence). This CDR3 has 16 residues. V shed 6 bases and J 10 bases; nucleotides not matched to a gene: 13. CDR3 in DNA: TGTGCCAGCAGGGGCGTGGACAGGGGCTCTAGGTCACCCCTCCACTTT. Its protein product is CASRGVDRGSRSPLHF.

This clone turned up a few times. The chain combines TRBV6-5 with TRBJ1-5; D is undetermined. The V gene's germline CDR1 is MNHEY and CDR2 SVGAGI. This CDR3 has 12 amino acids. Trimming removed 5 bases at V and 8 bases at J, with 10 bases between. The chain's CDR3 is CASSDWRKPQHF. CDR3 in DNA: TGTGCCAGCAGTGATTGGAGAAAGCCCCAGCATTTT.

CDR3 residues: CATRGTSGYEQYV. CDR3 nucleotide sequence: TGTGCCACCAGGGGGACTAGCGGCTACGAGCAGTACGTC. The chain carries TRBV6-5 and TRBJ2-7; 11 bases line up with TRBD2. The CDR3 runs 13 residues. V lost 10 bases and J lost 3; bases outside the gene matches: 5. Per germline, CDR1 MNHEY and CDR2 SVGAGI.

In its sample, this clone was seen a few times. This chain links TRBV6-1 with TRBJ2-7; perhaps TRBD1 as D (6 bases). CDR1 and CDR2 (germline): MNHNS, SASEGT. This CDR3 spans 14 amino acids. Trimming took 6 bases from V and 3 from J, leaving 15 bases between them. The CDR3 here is CASSLADRHYEQYF. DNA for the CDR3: TGTGCCAGCAGCTTAGCCGACAGGCACTACGAGCAGTACTTC.

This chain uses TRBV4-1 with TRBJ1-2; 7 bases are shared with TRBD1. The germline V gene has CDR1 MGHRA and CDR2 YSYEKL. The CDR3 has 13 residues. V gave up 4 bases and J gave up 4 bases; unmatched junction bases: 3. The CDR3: CASSPRDSYGYTF. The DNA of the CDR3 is TGCGCCAGCAGCCCTAGGGACAGCTATGGCTACACCTTC.

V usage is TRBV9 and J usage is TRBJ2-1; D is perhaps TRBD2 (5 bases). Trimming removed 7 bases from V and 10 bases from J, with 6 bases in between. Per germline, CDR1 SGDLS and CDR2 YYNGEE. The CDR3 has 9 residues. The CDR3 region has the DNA TGTGCCAGCGGAGGCGAGCAGTTCTTC. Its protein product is CASGGEQFF. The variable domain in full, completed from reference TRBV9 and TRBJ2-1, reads DSGVTQTPKHLITATGQRVTLRCSPRSGDLSVYWYQQSLDQGLQFLIQYYNGEERAKGNILERFSAQQFPDLHSELNLSSLELGDSALYFCASGGEQFFGPGTRLTVL.

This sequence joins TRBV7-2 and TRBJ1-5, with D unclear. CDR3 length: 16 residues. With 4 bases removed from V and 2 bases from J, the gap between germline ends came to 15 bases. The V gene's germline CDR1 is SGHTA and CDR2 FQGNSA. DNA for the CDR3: TGTGCCAGCAGCTCCACCAGTGTTCTAGGCAATCAGCCCCAGCATTTT. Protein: CASSSTSVLGNQPQHF.